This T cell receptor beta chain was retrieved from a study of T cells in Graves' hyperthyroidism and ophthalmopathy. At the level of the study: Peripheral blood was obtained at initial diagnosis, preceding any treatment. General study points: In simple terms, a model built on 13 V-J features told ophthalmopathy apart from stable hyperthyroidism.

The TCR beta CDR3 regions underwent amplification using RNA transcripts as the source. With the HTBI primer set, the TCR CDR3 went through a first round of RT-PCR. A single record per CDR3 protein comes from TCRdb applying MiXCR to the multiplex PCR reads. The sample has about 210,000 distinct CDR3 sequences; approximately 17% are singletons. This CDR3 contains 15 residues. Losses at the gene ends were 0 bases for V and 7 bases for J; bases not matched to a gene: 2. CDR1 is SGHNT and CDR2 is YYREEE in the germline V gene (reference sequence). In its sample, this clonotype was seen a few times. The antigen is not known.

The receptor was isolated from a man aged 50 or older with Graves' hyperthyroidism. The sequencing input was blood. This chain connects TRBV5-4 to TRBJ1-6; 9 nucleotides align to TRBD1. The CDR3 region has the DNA TGTGCCAGCAGCTTGGGGACAGGGGAAAATTCACCCCTCCACTTT. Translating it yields CASSLGTGENSPLHF.